One and the same sample provided the 9 T cell receptor beta chains below, sequenced in a study of T-cell reconstitution after alpha-beta-depleted transplantation in children. Unique molecular identifiers were incorporated into the prepared TCRbeta library. TCRdb re-called the PCR reads through MiXCR, storing one row per CDR3 protein. Seen here are roughly 790,000 distinct CDR3 sequences, approximately 15% observed once, and the top ten hold 5%. Sequences were derived from PBMCs, mostly from graft donor cells, sampled 360 days after TCRalphabeta/CD19-depleted stem cell transplant. The receptors derive from a male patient aged 10 to 17 who had a stem cell transplant for acute lymphoblastic leukemia, so the T cells may come from the graft donor.

A few counts support this clonotype. The chain employs TRBV7-3 and TRBJ2-3; 11 bases are a match to TRBD2. V dropped 2 bases and J dropped 5; count of bases not matched to a gene: 6. The germline CDR1 and CDR2 sequences are SGHTA and FQGTGA. The length of the CDR3 is 16 residues. The CDR3 loop reads CASSLWVAGGQDTQYF. CDR3 coding DNA: TGTGCCAGCAGCTTATGGGTAGCGGGAGGGCAAGATACGCAGTATTTT.

A few counts support this clonotype. The genes are TRBV7-6 and TRBJ2-7; 8 positions match TRBD2. Germline V gene data show CDR1 as SGHVS and CDR2 as FNYEAQ. The CDR3 is 15 amino acids. J was trimmed by 3 bases and V by 3 bases; bases with no gene match: 7. The CDR3 coding sequence is TGTGCCAGCAGCTTCCGTGGTAGCGGGAACTACGAGCAGTACTTC. The encoded protein is CASSFRGSGNYEQYF.

The chain links TRBV10-1 to TRBJ2-1; a weak D match, TRBD1 (6 bases). There are 13 residues in the CDR3. Trimming removed 10 bases from V and 3 bases from J, with 13 bases in between. Germline V gene data show CDR1 as WNHNN and CDR2 as SYGVQD (reference sequence). The CDR3 is CATSGTNYNEQFF. DNA of the CDR3: TGCGCCACCTCCGGGACAAACTACAATGAGCAGTTCTTC.

This clonotype occurred a few times. The rearrangement links TRBV24-1 to TRBJ1-1; 7 bases align to TRBD1. Per the germline V gene, CDR1 is KGHDR and CDR2 is SFDVKD. The CDR3 has 14 residues. The V gene end was trimmed by 9 bases and the J gene end by 1 base; junction bases not matched to a gene: 7. The CDR3 DNA follows: TGTGCCACCCAACAGGGGTCGCGGAACACTGAAGCTTTCTTT. This encodes CATQQGSRNTEAFF.

The chain is built from TRBV5-1 and TRBJ2-3; D is unresolved. CDR1 is SGHRS, CDR2 YFSETQ, per germline. The CDR3 totals 15 residues. V gave up 1 base and J gave up 0 bases, with 9 bases separating them. The DNA of the CDR3 is TGCGCCAGCAGCTTGTCGGCGTTAAGCACAGATACGCAGTATTTT. Translated, it gives CASSLSALSTDTQYF.

This chain uses TRBV18 with TRBJ2-4; TRBD2 matches at 15 bases. Germline assignment: CDR1 KGHSH and CDR2 LQKENI. The CDR3 extends over 16 amino acids. V shed 3 bases and J 4 bases; nucleotides not matched to a gene: 1. In DNA, the CDR3 is TGTGCCAGCTCACCTGGACTAGCGGGAGGGAAAAACATTCAGTACTTC. Amino acids: CASSPGLAGGKNIQYF.

This clonotype was observed many times. The CDR3, as DNA: TGCAGCGTTGATCAGGGGGCAATAGATACGCAGTATTTT. Its translation is CSVDQGAIDTQYF. The rearrangement links TRBV29-1 to TRBJ2-3, with 8 bases matching TRBD1. Germline values: CDR1 SQVTM, CDR2 ANQGSEA. The V and J ends lost 3 bases and 5 bases, in that order; junction bases with no gene match: 4. The CDR3 length is 13 residues.

The table lists this clonotype with many counts. The genes are TRBV5-1 and TRBJ2-1, with 9 bases aligning to TRBD1. J lost 10 bases, V lost 4 bases, and 6 bases had no gene match. The CDR3 contains 13 residues. Germline V gives CDR1 SGHRS, CDR2 YFSETQ. Here the CDR3 DNA reads TGCGCCAGCAGCCTTGGACAGGGGTCGGAGCAGTTCTTC. The encoded protein is CASSLGQGSEQFF.

The genes are TRBV7-2 and TRBJ2-3, with D unresolved. Deletions cut 1 base from V and 0 bases from J, with 11 bases between. Per the germline V gene, CDR1 is SGHTA and CDR2 is FQGNSA. This CDR3 contains 16 residues. The CDR3 loop reads CASSLGPLISTDTQYF. The CDR3 DNA reads TGTGCCAGCAGCTTAGGCCCTCTTATTAGCACAGATACGCAGTATTTT.